This T cell receptor (beta chain) appears in the sequencing data of a study of T cell repertoires in urothelial bladder cancer. This clone was observed a few times. Its antigen is still unknown. Repertoires were generated with immunoSEQ multiplex PCR, while TCRdb's copy carries only in-frame clones and drops some. The repertoire consists of some 14,000 clones, with around three fifths occurring once and the leading ten covering 8.9%. Trimming took 2 bases from V and 0 from J, leaving 8 bases between them. Germline CDR1 reads LGHNA; CDR2 reads YSLEER. The CDR3 is made up of 14 amino acids. General study points: Infiltrating lymphocytes: median roughly 2.2% in carcinoma versus 12% in benign specimens.

The TCR originated in a human donor with urothelial carcinoma. The chain employs TRBV4-3 and TRBJ2-7; no reliable D call. Input material: tumor-infiltrating cells from bladder cancer. CDR3 nucleotide sequence: TGCGCCAGCAGCCAAAATCCCCACTCCTACGAGCAGTACTTC. This gives the protein CASSQNPHSYEQYF.